Listed here is a single T cell receptor (beta chain). What it recognizes is unknown. This entry belongs to a study of T cell repertoires in cytomegalovirus infection. Looking at the study overall: Public TCR beta signatures marked donors with CMV infection and the matching HLA.

Germline CDR1 and CDR2: MNHNS and SASEGT. The CDR3 sequence is 14 residues long. V lost 2 bases to trimming and J lost 8 bases, with 15 bases between them. The study, taken as a whole, reports: HLA-C-restricted CMV-specific TCR beta clonotypes prevailed in the ex vivo response. The cumulative frequency of public TCR beta families identified carriers of CMV plus the relevant HLA.

MiXCR was run by TCRdb on the reads, yielding one entry per CDR3 protein. Altogether roughly 300,000 distinct CDR3 sequences are present, more than 20% being singletons, with the ten largest covering around 14%. The V and J genes are TRBV6-1 and TRBJ1-2; unclear D gene. The clonotype was recovered from a human donor in good health (CMV status not recorded). Some clones in this sample may be carry-over from other donors' samples. The specimen sequenced was PBMCs. In DNA, the CDR3 is TGTGCCAGCAGTGAAAAGATGGGCTCCTTAGGCTACACCTTC. This translates into CASSEKMGSLGYTF.